The next 14 T cell receptor beta chains were all read from a single sample in a study of blood T cell repertoires in COVID-19. The method was immunoSEQ multiplex PCR; TCRdb's version includes in-frame clones alone and lacks a portion of them. Of around 140,000 clones in the sample, 80% to 90% are singletons; the top ten hold more than 15%. The sample comprised peripheral blood. The receptors originated from a man aged 45-60 years with active or convalescent COVID-19.

The chain uses TRBV6-1 and TRBJ2-5, with 9 bases lining up with TRBD1. Trimming removed 2 bases from V and 5 bases from J; junction bases left unmatched: 3. This CDR3 contains 14 residues. Per germline, CDR1 MNHNS and CDR2 SASEGT. The DNA of the CDR3 is TGTGCCAGCAGTGAAAGGGACAGGGTGGAGACCCAGTACTTC. The encoded protein is CASSERDRVETQYF.

The chain is built from TRBV6-5 and TRBJ1-3, with D possibly being TRBD1 (5 bases). V lost 3 bases and J lost 4, with 10 bases in between. The CDR3 is 14 residues long. Germline-derived CDR1 and CDR2 are MNHEY and SVGAGI. The CDR3 spells CASSYSGPGNTIYF. In DNA form, the CDR3 reads TGTGCCAGCAGTTATTCAGGGCCCGGAAACACCATATATTTT.

The V gene is TRBV5-1, the J gene TRBJ2-3, with 11 bases fitting TRBD2. The CDR3 is 16 amino acids. The germline gives CDR1 SGHRS, CDR2 YFSETQ. The J segment lost 0 bases and the V segment lost 0 bases, leaving 0 bases of the junction unmatched. CDR3 sequence (DNA): TGCGCCAGCAGCTTGGGGACTAGCGGGAGCACAGATACGCAGTATTTT. This encodes CASSLGTSGSTDTQYF.

This chain uses TRBV10-3 with TRBJ1-1, with D maybe TRBD1 (5 bases). Trimming pared 1 base from V and 6 bases from J, leaving 6 bases between. Germline V gene sequence: CDR1 ENHRY, CDR2 SYGVKD. This CDR3 is built from 12 residues. CDR3 amino acids: CAISEWGSEAFF. In nucleotides, the CDR3 is TGTGCCATCAGTGAGTGGGGCTCTGAAGCTTTCTTT.

The chain recombines TRBV1 with TRBJ2-3; the listed D gene, TRBD2, was not tested against the DNA. TRBV1 is a known pseudogene. The CDR3 consists of 18 residues. CDR3 residues: CTSSQDPGLAGLADTQYF. The CDR3 DNA sequence: TGCACCAGCAGCCAAGATCCTGGACTAGCGGGCCTTGCAGATACGCAGTATTTT.

The CDR3: CASSYGLAGGYEQFF. The CDR3 bases are TGTGCCAGCAGTTACGGATTAGCGGGAGGGTATGAGCAGTTCTTC. V gene TRBV6-5 combines with J gene TRBJ2-1; TRBD2 agrees at 11 bases. J gave up 8 bases and V 2 bases, and 5 bases lay outside the gene matches. The CDR3 runs to 15 residues. Per germline, CDR1 MNHEY and CDR2 SVGAGI.

This clone showed up just once. J is TRBJ1-1 and V is TRBV29-1; D is perhaps TRBD1 (5 bases). Germline loops: CDR1 SQVTM, CDR2 ANQGSEA. The V gene lost 4 bases and the J gene lost 1 base, with 10 bases spanning the gap. The CDR3 contains 13 residues. The CDR3 reads CSVGQSWNTEAFF. The CDR3 DNA reads as TGCAGCGTTGGACAGTCCTGGAACACTGAAGCTTTCTTT.

The genes are TRBV7-9 and TRBJ2-3, with a tentative D call TRBD2 (6 bases). Trimming left V 2 bases short and J 4 bases short, with 10 bases between. The CDR3 totals 14 residues. CDR1 is SEHNR, CDR2 FQNEAQ, per germline (reference sequence). The CDR3 here is CASSLPGSPDTQYF. The CDR3 bases are TGTGCCAGCAGCTTACCCGGGAGTCCAGATACGCAGTATTTT.

V gene TRBV13 combines with J gene TRBJ2-7, with D perhaps TRBD1 (6 bases). The CDR3 sequence is 15 residues long. V was shortened by 1 base and J by 2 bases, with 12 bases between the two germline ends. Germline V gene lookup returns CDR1 PRHDT and CDR2 FYEKMQ (reference sequence). In nucleotides, the CDR3 is TGTGCCAGCAGCTTAGAGGACAGAAGTACCTACGAGCAGTACTTC. Encoded protein: CASSLEDRSTYEQYF.

CDR3: CSGGTGGHEQYF. The DNA for the CDR3 is TGCAGCGGCGGGACAGGGGGACACGAGCAGTACTTC. The V and J genes are TRBV29-1 and TRBJ2-7; TRBD1 aligns across 11 bases. CDR1 is SQVTM and CDR2 is ANQGSEA in the germline V gene. The CDR3 length is 12 residues. The junction had 4 bases not matched to a gene; V was cut back by 7 bases and J by 5 bases.

This sequence joins TRBV10-2 and TRBJ1-5, with TRBD1 matching 9 bases. This CDR3 has 16 residues. Trimming cost V 2 bases and J 1 base; bases outside gene matches: 3. Germline V lookup: CDR1 WSHSY, CDR2 SAAADI. The CDR3 coding sequence is TGCGCCAGCAGTGAGGGGGGACAGGGAAGCAATCAGCCCCAGCATTTT. Translated, it gives CASSEGGQGSNQPQHF.

The chain is built from TRBV30 and TRBJ1-5, with D perhaps matching TRBD1 (5 bases). CDR1 and CDR2 from the germline V gene are GTSNPN and SVGIG (reference sequence). This CDR3 is 14 amino acids long. V lost 1 base to trimming and J lost 5 bases, with 12 bases between them. As DNA, the CDR3 is TGTGCCTGGAGTGCCCTGGTGGGGCATCAGCCCCAGCATTTT. Translated: CAWSALVGHQPQHF. The full variable domain, rest sourced from reference TRBV30 and TRBJ1-5, is SQTIHQWPATLVQPVGSPLSLECTVEGTSNPNLYWYRQAAGRGLQLLFYSVGIGQISSEVPQNLSASRPQDRQFILSSKKLLLSDSGFYLCAWSALVGHQPQHFGDGTRLSIL.

The rearrangement uses TRBV10-1 and TRBJ1-1; 7 bases are shared with TRBD1. In germline, CDR1 is WNHNN, CDR2 SYGVQD (reference sequence). J gave up 4 bases and V 3 bases, and 5 bases lay outside the gene matches. The CDR3 consists of 14 residues. Here the CDR3 DNA reads TGCGCCAGCAGTGAAACGACAGGGTCCACTGAAGCTTTCTTT. Translated: CASSETTGSTEAFF.

This sequence joins TRBV12-5 and TRBJ1-5, with TRBD1 as a possible D gene (5 bases). CDR1 and CDR2 (germline): LGHNT, FRNRAP. The V end lost 3 bases, the J end lost 3 bases, and 9 bases lay between the germline ends. The CDR3 runs to 14 residues. CDR3 bases: TGTGCTAGTGGTTTCCGACAGACCAATCAGCCCCAGCATTTT. It translates to CASGFRQTNQPQHF.